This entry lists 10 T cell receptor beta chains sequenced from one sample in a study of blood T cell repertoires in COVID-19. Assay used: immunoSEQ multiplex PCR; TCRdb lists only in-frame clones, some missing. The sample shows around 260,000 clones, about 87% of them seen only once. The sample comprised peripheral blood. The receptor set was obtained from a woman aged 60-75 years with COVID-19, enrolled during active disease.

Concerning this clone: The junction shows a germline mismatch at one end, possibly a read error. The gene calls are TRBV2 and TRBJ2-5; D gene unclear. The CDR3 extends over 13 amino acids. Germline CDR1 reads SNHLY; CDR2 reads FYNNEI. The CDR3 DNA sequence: TGTGCCAGCAGTGAAGGAGCGCAAGGGACCCAGTACTTC. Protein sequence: CASSEGAQGTQYF.

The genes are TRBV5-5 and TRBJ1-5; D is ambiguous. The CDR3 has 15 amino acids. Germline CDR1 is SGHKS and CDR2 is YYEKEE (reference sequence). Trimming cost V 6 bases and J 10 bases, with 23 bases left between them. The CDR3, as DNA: TGTGCCAGCACCCCGGATGGACTGACAAGTCGACCCCAGCATTTT. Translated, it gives CASTPDGLTSRPQHF.

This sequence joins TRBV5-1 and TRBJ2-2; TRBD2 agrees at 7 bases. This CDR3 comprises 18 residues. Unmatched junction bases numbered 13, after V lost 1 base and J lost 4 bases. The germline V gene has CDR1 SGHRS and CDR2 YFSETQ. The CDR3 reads CASSLMATSSTGTGELFF. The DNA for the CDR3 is TGCGCCAGCAGCTTGATGGCGACTAGCTCAACGGGCACCGGGGAGCTGTTTTTT.

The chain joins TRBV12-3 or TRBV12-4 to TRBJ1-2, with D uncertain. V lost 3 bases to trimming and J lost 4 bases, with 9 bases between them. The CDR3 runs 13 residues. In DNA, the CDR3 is TGTGCCAGCAGTTTTCTCGGCGGCTATGGCTACACCTTC. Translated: CASSFLGGYGYTF.

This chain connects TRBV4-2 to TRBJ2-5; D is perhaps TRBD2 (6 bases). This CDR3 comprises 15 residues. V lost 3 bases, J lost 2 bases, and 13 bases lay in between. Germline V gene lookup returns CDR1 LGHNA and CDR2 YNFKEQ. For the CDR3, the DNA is TGTGCCAGCAGCCACCCCGGGAGAGAGCAAGAGACCCAGTACTTC. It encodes CASSHPGREQETQYF.

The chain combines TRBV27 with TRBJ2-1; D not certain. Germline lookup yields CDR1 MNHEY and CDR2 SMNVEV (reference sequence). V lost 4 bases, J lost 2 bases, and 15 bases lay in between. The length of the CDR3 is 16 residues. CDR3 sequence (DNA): TGTGCCAGCAGTTCCCCCCCCCACTCGACCTACAATGAGCAGTTCTTC. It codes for CASSSPPHSTYNEQFF.

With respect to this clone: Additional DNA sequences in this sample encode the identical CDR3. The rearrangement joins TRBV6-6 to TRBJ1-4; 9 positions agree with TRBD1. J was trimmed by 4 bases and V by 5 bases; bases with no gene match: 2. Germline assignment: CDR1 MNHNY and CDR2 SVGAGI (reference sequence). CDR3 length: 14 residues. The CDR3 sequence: CASSPGQGNEKLFF. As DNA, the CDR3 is TGTGCCAGCAGTCCGGGACAGGGTAATGAAAAACTGTTTTTT.

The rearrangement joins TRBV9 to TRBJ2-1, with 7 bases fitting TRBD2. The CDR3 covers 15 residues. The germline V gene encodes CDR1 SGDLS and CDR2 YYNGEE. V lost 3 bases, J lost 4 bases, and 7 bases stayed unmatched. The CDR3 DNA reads TGTGCCAGCAGCGATCGGACTAGACCATACAATGAGCAGTTCTTC. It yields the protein CASSDRTRPYNEQFF.

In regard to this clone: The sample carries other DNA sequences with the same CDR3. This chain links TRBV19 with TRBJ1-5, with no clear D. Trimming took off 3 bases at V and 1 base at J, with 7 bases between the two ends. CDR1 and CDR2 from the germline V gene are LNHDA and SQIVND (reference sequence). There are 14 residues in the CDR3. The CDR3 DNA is TGTGCCAGTAGTATTGCGGTAAGCAATCAGCCCCAGCATTTT. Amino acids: CASSIAVSNQPQHF.

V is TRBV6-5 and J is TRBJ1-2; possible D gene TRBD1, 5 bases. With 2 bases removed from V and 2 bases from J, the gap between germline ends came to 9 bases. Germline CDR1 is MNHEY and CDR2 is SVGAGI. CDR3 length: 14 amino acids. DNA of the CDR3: TGTGCCAGCAGTTACGCGGGACGGAACTATGGCTACACCTTC. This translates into CASSYAGRNYGYTF.